The 8 T cell receptor beta chains below all came from one sample that was sequenced in a study of blood T cell repertoires in COVID-19. Generated by immunoSEQ multiplex PCR, the TCRdb table keeps only in-frame clones and is missing some. The sample comprises approximately 52,000 clones, 65% to 90% of which are singletons, and roughly a tenth rests with the top ten. The specimen was peripheral blood. The receptor set was obtained from a human donor in a cohort sampled during active COVID-19.

The genes are TRBV6-2 or TRBV6-3 and TRBJ1-5, with a weak D call TRBD1 (6 bases). The CDR3 runs 16 residues. Germline V gene sequence: CDR1 MNHEY, CDR2 SVGEGT. Deletions cut 5 bases from V and 1 base from J, with 15 bases between. The CDR3 region is CASSNTGTGSNQPQHF. The DNA for the CDR3 is TGTGCCAGCAGTAATACAGGGACGGGCAGCAATCAGCCCCAGCATTTT.

This chain links TRBV19 with TRBJ2-1, with D maybe TRBD2 (5 bases). This CDR3 has 17 residues. Trimming took off 4 bases at V and 0 bases at J, with 16 bases between the two ends. Per germline, CDR1 LNHDA and CDR2 SQIVND (reference sequence). The CDR3 is CASSKRGSEPSYNEQFF. CDR3 DNA sequence: TGTGCCAGTAGTAAACGAGGGTCGGAGCCCTCCTACAATGAGCAGTTCTTC.

CDR3 nucleotide sequence: TGTGCCAGCACCGTTGGGGGGGCAAACACTGAAGCTTTCTTT. Translation gives CASTVGGANTEAFF. This rearrangement joins TRBV9 to TRBJ1-1; a possible D gene is TRBD1 (6 bases). Deletions cut 6 bases from V and 2 bases from J, with 14 bases between. The CDR3 is 14 amino acids. In germline, CDR1 is SGDLS, CDR2 YYNGEE.

The chain joins TRBV20-1 to TRBJ1-1; tentative D call: TRBD1 (5 bases). V was clipped by 3 bases and J by 5 bases, with 16 bases between them. The CDR3 is 14 residues long. Germline values: CDR1 DFQATT, CDR2 SNEGSKA (reference sequence). The CDR3 loop reads CSASWPGVNTEAFF. The CDR3 bases are TGCAGTGCTAGTTGGCCGGGGGTAAATACTGAAGCTTTCTTT.

This chain joins TRBV2 and TRBJ1-5, with a weak D call TRBD1 (6 bases). Trimming pared 8 bases from V and 0 bases from J, leaving 8 bases between. Germline lookup yields CDR1 SNHLY and CDR2 FYNNEI. The CDR3 has 13 residues. The CDR3 sequence: CASSGASNQPQHF. As DNA, the CDR3 is TGTGCCAGCTCAGGGGCTAGCAATCAGCCCCAGCATTTT.

The V call is TRBV30, the J call TRBJ1-5; D perhaps matches TRBD1 (5 bases). The CDR3 is made up of 15 amino acids. V lost 0 bases, J lost 7 bases, and 16 bases lay in between. In germline, CDR1 is GTSNPN, CDR2 SVGIG (reference sequence). The CDR3: CAWSVRGRSRQPQHF. For the CDR3, the DNA is TGTGCCTGGAGTGTTAGGGGCAGGAGCAGGCAGCCCCAGCATTTT.

The chain recombines TRBV5-6 with TRBJ2-1, with 8 bases fitting TRBD2. V dropped 1 base and J dropped 4; count of bases not matched to a gene: 13. Germline V gene data show CDR1 as SGHDT and CDR2 as YYEEEE. The CDR3 length is 18 residues. The CDR3 sequence: CASSLKPAEGGRYNEQFF. The CDR3 bases are TGTGCCAGCAGCTTGAAACCGGCCGAAGGCGGGAGGTACAATGAGCAGTTCTTC.

The rearrangement links TRBV5-4 to TRBJ2-4; 7 bases align to TRBD2. The CDR3 is made up of 15 amino acids. V dropped 0 bases and J dropped 7; count of bases not matched to a gene: 7. Germline CDR1 reads SGHNT; CDR2 reads YYREEE (reference sequence). CDR3 loop: CASSLAGLEINIQYF. CDR3 bases: TGTGCCAGCAGCTTGGCTGGACTAGAAATTAACATTCAGTACTTC.